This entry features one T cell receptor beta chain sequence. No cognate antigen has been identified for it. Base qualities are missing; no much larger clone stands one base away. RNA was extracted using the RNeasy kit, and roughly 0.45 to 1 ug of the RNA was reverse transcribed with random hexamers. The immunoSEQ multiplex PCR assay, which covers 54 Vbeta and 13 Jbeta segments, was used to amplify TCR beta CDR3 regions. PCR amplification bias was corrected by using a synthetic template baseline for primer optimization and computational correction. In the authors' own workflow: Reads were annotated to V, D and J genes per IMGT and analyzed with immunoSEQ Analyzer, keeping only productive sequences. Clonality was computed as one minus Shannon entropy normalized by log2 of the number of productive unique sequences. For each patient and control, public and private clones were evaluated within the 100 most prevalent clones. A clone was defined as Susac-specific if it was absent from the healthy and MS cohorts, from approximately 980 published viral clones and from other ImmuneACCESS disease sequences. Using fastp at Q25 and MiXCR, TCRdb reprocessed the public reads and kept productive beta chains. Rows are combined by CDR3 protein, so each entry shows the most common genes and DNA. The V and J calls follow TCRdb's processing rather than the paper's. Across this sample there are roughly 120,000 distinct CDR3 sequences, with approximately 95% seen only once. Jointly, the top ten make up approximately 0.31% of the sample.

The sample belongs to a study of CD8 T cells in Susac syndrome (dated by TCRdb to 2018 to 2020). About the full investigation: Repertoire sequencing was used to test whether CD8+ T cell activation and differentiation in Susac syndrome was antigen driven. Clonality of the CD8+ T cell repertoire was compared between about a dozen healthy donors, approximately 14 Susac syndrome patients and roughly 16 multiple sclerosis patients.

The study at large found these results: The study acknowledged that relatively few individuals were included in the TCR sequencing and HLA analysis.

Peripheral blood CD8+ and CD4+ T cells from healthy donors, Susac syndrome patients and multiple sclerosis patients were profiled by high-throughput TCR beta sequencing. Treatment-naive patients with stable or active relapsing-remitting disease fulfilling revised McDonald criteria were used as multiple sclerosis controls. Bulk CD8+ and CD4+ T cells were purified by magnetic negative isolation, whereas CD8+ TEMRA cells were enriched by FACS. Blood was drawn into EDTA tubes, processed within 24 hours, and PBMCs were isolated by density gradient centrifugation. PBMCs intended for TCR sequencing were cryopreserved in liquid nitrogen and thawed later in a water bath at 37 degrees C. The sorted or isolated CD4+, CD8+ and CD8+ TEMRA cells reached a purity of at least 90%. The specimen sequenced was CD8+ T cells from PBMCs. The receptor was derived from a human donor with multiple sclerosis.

The DNA reads as follows: TGTGCCAGCAGCCCTGGCCGTCCACTAGCGGGAGTCAGCAATGAGCAGTTCTTC. Protein translation: CASSPGRPLAGVSNEQFF. This sequence uses TRBV7-4 and TRBJ2-1; 11 middle bases align to TRBD2. According to the germline V gene, CDR1 reads SGHVT and CDR2 reads SQSDAQ. Its CDR3 holds 18 amino acids, cysteine through phenylalanine. The kept DNA is CDR3 alone, 54 bases in frame from the first base. Compared with germline, V lacks 5 bases and J lacks 6 bases; bases without a gene match: 15.